Listed here is a single T cell receptor beta chain. CDR3 length equals 15 residues. Trimming took 4 bases from V and 3 from J; bases not matched to a gene: 5. Per the germline V gene, CDR1 is MDHEN and CDR2 is SYDVKM. The data originate from a study of blood T cell repertoires in COVID-19. Study summary: The samples span acute and convalescent COVID-19 from the United States, Italy and Spain. T cells, B-cell-depleted T cells, or PBMCs provided the cDNA or gDNA that served as material.

In the original analysis: Amplification with reference gene primers provided the estimates of nucleated cell counts. Measured with immunoSEQ multiplex PCR; TCRdb has only the in-frame clones, and not every one. V and J calls and clone size are copied from that table; D and trimming were computed from the DNA. The sample carries roughly 380,000 clones, 81% recorded once. The receptor's source is a human donor with acute or convalescent COVID-19. The donor label of this sample is uncertain. Material: peripheral blood. V and J are TRBV28 and TRBJ2-1; 8 bases align to TRBD1. Here the CDR3 DNA reads TGTGCCAGCAGTTCGACAGGGGACCACTACAATGAGCAGTTCTTC. Its translation is CASSSTGDHYNEQFF.